This T cell receptor beta chain was sequenced in a study of cytomegalovirus exposure and HLA in healthy donors. Looked up from germline, CDR1 is SGDLS and CDR2 is YYNGEE. J lost 1 base, V lost 2 bases, and 10 bases had no gene match. This CDR3 region has 20 residues. Study results and limitations: It was 150 to 200 TCR beta chains that were listed as cytomegalovirus-associated. Confirmation in vitro established that a few CMV-associated chains were specific for CMV antigens. Cytomegalovirus status was reportedly diagnosed by the classifier with high specificity and sensitivity. Researchers reported in a later analysis that a missense DCLRE1C variant was tied to TCR beta V- and J-gene trimming.

PCR amplification relied on 60 Vbeta primers (plus 13 Jbeta primers). Clones were read by immunoSEQ multiplex PCR, and TCRdb kept only the in-frame ones, dropping some. The sample holds approximately 120,000 clones; roughly 75% are singletons and the top ten take approximately 11%. With respect to this clone: The antigen is not known.

The sequence was obtained from a man aged 25 to 45 in good health and CMV-seropositive. Source material: PBMCs. The genes are TRBV9 and TRBJ2-1; TRBD2 aligns across 15 bases. Here the CDR3 reads CASSVGTSGRLFASYNEQFF. CDR3 coding DNA: TGTGCCAGCAGCGTTGGGACTAGCGGGAGGCTCTTCGCGTCCTACAATGAGCAGTTCTTC.